This TCR beta chain derives from a study of neurological immune-mediated disorders. The CDR3 contains 13 residues. Germline V gene lookup returns CDR1 SEHNR and CDR2 FQNEAQ (reference sequence). This clonotype was seen many times. At one end, the junction sequence differs from germline, possibly due to a read error. TCRdb re-called the 5' RACE reads with MiXCR, one entry per CDR3 protein. The sample shows about 25,000 distinct CDR3 sequences, 2.5% to 4% of them seen only once. V and J are TRBV7-9 and TRBJ2-3, with no clear D. The sample was PBMCs. This TCR derives from a woman aged 30 to 39 with multiple sclerosis. Written as DNA, the CDR3 is TGTGCCAGCACCTTAGGATTAGCAGATACGCAGTATTTT. This sequence encodes CASTLGLADTQYF. The full variable domain, in which reference TRBV7-9 and TRBJ2-3 provide the parts outside the CDR3, is DTGVSQNPRHKITKRGQNVTFRCDPISEHNRLYWYRQTLGQGPEFLTYFQNEAQLEKSRLLSDRFSAERPKGSFSTLEIQRTEQGDSAMYLCASTLGLADTQYFGPGTRLTVL.